These 28 T cell receptor beta chains were sequenced from one sample in a study of blood T cell repertoires in COVID-19 (dated by TCRdb to 2019 to 2021). Library generation was performed with the immunoSEQ multiplex PCR assay. TCRdb provides this immuneACCESS table in a form limited to in-frame rearrangements. Some clones are lacking; in checked studies, under half of them reflect an unresolved V gene, and why the rest are absent is not known. This sample holds around 100,000 clones; about 91% were observed only once. About 1.7% of the sample is taken by the ten largest. Sequencing was performed on peripheral blood. Every receptor here comes from a human donor with active COVID-19. The donor label of this sample is uncertain.

This clone came up a few times. The chain carries TRBV28 and TRBJ1-2; tentative D call: TRBD1 (6 bases). Trimming removed 6 bases at V and 2 bases at J, with 10 bases between. The CDR3 runs to 13 residues. Germline V gene sequence: CDR1 MDHEN, CDR2 SYDVKM. For the CDR3, the DNA is TGTGCCAGCAGAGCTACAGGGAACTATGGCTACACCTTC. As protein: CASRATGNYGYTF.

The rearrangement joins TRBV18 to TRBJ2-4; 9 bases map to TRBD2. CDR1 is KGHSH, CDR2 LQKENI, per germline. V gave up 3 bases and J gave up 4 bases; unmatched junction bases: 1. The CDR3 extends over 14 amino acids. This CDR3 reads CASSPSGGKNIQYF. The CDR3 DNA reads TGTGCCAGCTCACCGAGCGGGGGGAAAAACATTCAGTACTTC. Variable domain in full (rest from reference TRBV18 and TRBJ2-4): NAGVMQNPRHLVRRRGQEARLRCSPMKGHSHVYWYRQLPEEGLKFMVYLQKENIIDESGMPKERFSAEFPKEGPSILRIQQVVRGDSAAYFCASSPSGGKNIQYFGAGTRLSVL.

V usage is TRBV28 and J usage is TRBJ1-3, with TRBD1 as a possible D gene (5 bases). This CDR3 is 14 amino acids long. V was pared by 7 bases and J by 3 bases, with 13 bases between. Germline CDR1 MDHEN, CDR2 SYDVKM. CDR3 protein: CASNQGNIGNTIYF. CDR3 DNA sequence: TGTGCCAGCAACCAGGGAAATATTGGAAACACCATATATTTT.

The chain carries TRBV7-3 and TRBJ2-2; 7 positions match TRBD1. Germline V lookup: CDR1 SGHTA, CDR2 FQGTGA. V was pared by 4 bases and J by 6 bases, with 5 bases of the junction left unmatched. This CDR3 contains 14 residues. The DNA of the CDR3 is TGTGCCAGCAGCTACCTAGGACAGGCCGGGGAGCTGTTTTTT. Protein sequence: CASSYLGQAGELFF.

The count of this clone is one. This chain uses TRBV5-6 with TRBJ1-2; 8 bases agree with TRBD1. J was trimmed by 0 bases and V by 4 bases; bases with no gene match: 8. The CDR3 runs 16 residues. From germline, CDR1 is SGHDT and CDR2 YYEEEE. CDR3 residues: CASSGGTGPTNYGYTF. In DNA, the CDR3 is TGTGCCAGCAGCGGGGGGACAGGCCCCACTAACTATGGCTACACCTTC.

Note on this clone: The same CDR3 arises from other DNA sequences in this sample as well. The genes are TRBV3-1 (or the pseudogene TRBV3-2) and TRBJ2-3; D gene ambiguous. The V and J ends lost 0 bases and 2 bases respectively, with 3 bases between them. The CDR3 runs 13 residues. Germline CDR1 reads LGHDT; CDR2 reads YNNKEL (reference sequence). The CDR3 DNA is TGTGCCAGCAGCCAAGATCTCACAGATACGCAGTATTTT. It is translated as CASSQDLTDTQYF.

The gene calls are TRBV9 and TRBJ2-7; 11 bases match TRBD1. CDR3 length equals 15 residues. Germline CDR1 reads SGDLS; CDR2 reads YYNGEE. Trimming at V came to 0 bases and at J to 3 bases, leaving 2 bases not matched to a gene. CDR3: CASSVAGTGGYEQYF. The CDR3 DNA reads TGTGCCAGCAGCGTAGCTGGGACAGGGGGCTACGAGCAGTACTTC.

This clone appeared a single time. The J gene is TRBJ2-5, the V gene TRBV11-2; D is uncertain. The CDR3 sequence is 13 residues long. Germline-derived CDR1 and CDR2 are SGHAT and FQNNGV. V lost 6 bases and J lost 2, with 10 bases in between. The CDR3 sequence: CASSQTLQETQYF. The DNA of the CDR3 is TGTGCCAGCAGTCAGACTCTACAAGAGACCCAGTACTTC.

The chain links TRBV5-1 to TRBJ2-6; D is unresolved. The CDR3 has 14 residues. CDR1 is SGHRS, CDR2 YFSETQ, per germline. Trimming removed 7 bases at V and 0 bases at J, with 8 bases between. The CDR3: CASGSSSGANVLTF. The CDR3 bases are TGCGCCAGCGGCTCCAGCTCTGGGGCCAACGTCCTGACTTTC.

This chain links TRBV3-1 (or the pseudogene TRBV3-2) with TRBJ2-7, with TRBD2 matching over 11 bases. The CDR3 loop spans 15 amino acids. Germline V gene sequence: CDR1 LGHDT, CDR2 YNNKEL (reference sequence). The ends lost 1 base at V and 5 bases at J; junction bases unmatched: 4. The chain's CDR3 is CASSQGLAGINEQYF. The CDR3 nucleotides are TGTGCCAGCAGCCAAGGACTAGCGGGGATCAACGAGCAGTACTTC.

The J gene is TRBJ1-5, the V gene TRBV7-8; 11 nucleotides align to TRBD1. This CDR3 comprises 14 residues. Germline V gene data show CDR1 as SGHVS and CDR2 as FQNEAQ. The J segment lost 6 bases and the V segment lost 5 bases, leaving 3 bases of the junction unmatched. The CDR3 loop reads CASSQDRGPQPQHF. The CDR3 DNA follows: TGTGCCAGCAGCCAGGACAGGGGGCCTCAGCCCCAGCATTTT. Together with reference TRBV7-8 and TRBJ1-5, the CDR3 gives the full variable domain: GAGVSQSPRYKVAKRGQDVALRCDPISGHVSLFWYQQALGQGPEFLTYFQNEAQLDKSGLPSDRFFAERPEGSVSTLKIQRTQQEDSAVYLCASSQDRGPQPQHFGDGTRLSIL.

The chain couples TRBV29-1 to TRBJ1-5; 8 bases are shared with TRBD1. The V segment lost 7 bases and the J segment 2 bases; nucleotides outside the gene matches: 7. Germline CDR1 SQVTM, CDR2 ANQGSEA. The CDR3 length is 14 residues. This chain's CDR3 is CSAADRAGNQPQHF. CDR3 nucleotides: TGCAGCGCCGCGGACAGGGCCGGCAATCAGCCCCAGCATTTT.

V gene TRBV19 combines with J gene TRBJ2-1; 7 bases are shared with TRBD1. This CDR3 is 12 amino acids long. Trimming took 6 bases from V and 7 from J; bases not matched to a gene: 3. The germline V gene has CDR1 LNHDA and CDR2 SQIVND (reference sequence). CDR3 protein: CASSSTGNEQFF. CDR3 nucleotides: TGTGCCAGTAGCTCGACAGGGAATGAGCAGTTCTTC.

The chain employs TRBV29-1 and TRBJ1-1; possibly TRBD1 for D (6 bases). Germline-derived CDR1 and CDR2 are SQVTM and ANQGSEA. CDR3 length: 12 amino acids. Trimming pared 6 bases from V and 1 base from J, leaving 9 bases between. CDR3 region: CSVQTGNTEAFF. The CDR3 DNA reads TGCAGCGTGCAGACAGGGAACACTGAAGCTTTCTTT.

The chain is built from TRBV5-4 and TRBJ2-7; 8 nucleotides match TRBD1. The length of the CDR3 is 15 residues. V shed 3 bases, J shed 5 bases, and the junction held 10 bases outside the gene matches. Germline loops: CDR1 SGHNT, CDR2 YYREEE (reference sequence). The CDR3 here is CASSSPGQEPNEQYF. CDR3 in DNA: TGTGCCAGCAGCTCCCCGGGACAGGAGCCTAACGAGCAGTACTTC.

CDR3 sequence: CASSEILGQNTDTQYF. In DNA, the CDR3 is TGTGCCAGCAGTGAAATATTGGGACAGAACACAGATACGCAGTATTTT. The chain joins TRBV6-1 to TRBJ2-3; 7 positions agree with TRBD1. CDR1 MNHNS and CDR2 SASEGT come from the germline V gene. CDR3 length: 16 residues. V was pared by 2 bases and J by 2 bases, with 7 bases of the junction left unmatched.

This chain uses TRBV29-1 with TRBJ1-2; 10 nucleotides match TRBD1. After removal of 1 base from V and 7 bases from J, the junction contained 3 bases not matched to a gene. The CDR3 length is 13 residues. CDR1 SQVTM and CDR2 ANQGSEA come from the germline V gene. CDR3 sequence: CSVEGTGGPGYTF. CDR3 bases: TGCAGCGTTGAAGGGACAGGGGGACCTGGCTACACCTTC. Complete variable domain (other parts from reference TRBV29-1 and TRBJ1-2): SAVISQKPSRDICQRGTSLTIQCQVDSQVTMMFWYRQQPGQSLTLIATANQGSEATYESGFVIDKFPISRPNLTFSTLTVSNMSPEDSSIYLCSVEGTGGPGYTFGSGTRLTVV.

The chain couples TRBV4-1 to TRBJ2-7; 8 bases align to TRBD1. Germline CDR1 MGHRA, CDR2 YSYEKL. V shed 1 base, J shed 2 bases, and the junction held 4 bases outside the gene matches. The CDR3 totals 15 residues. The CDR3 reads CASSQGTGGTYEQYF. The CDR3, as DNA: TGCGCCAGCAGCCAAGGCACAGGGGGGACCTACGAGCAGTACTTC.

The V call is TRBV27, the J call TRBJ2-2, with D unclear. This CDR3 is 11 amino acids long. V lost 5 bases and J 7 bases, leaving 5 bases between the germline ends. Per germline, CDR1 MNHEY and CDR2 SMNVEV (reference sequence). The chain's CDR3 is CASSRSGELFF. The CDR3 DNA sequence: TGTGCCAGCAGTCGGAGCGGGGAGCTGTTTTTT.

The chain has TRBV21-1 and TRBJ2-1; the table calls TRBD2, which could not be checked here. TRBV21-1 is an annotated pseudogene. The CDR3 length is 15 residues. CDR3 sequence: CASSVKRHSYNEQFF. CDR3 nucleotides: TGTGCCAGCAGCGTAAAGCGGCACTCCTACAATGAGCAGTTCTTC.

The chain has TRBV6-5 and TRBJ1-5, with D possibly matching TRBD1 (5 bases). The germline V gene has CDR1 MNHEY and CDR2 SVGAGI. CDR3 size: 13 residues. V was clipped by 8 bases and J by 6 bases, with 14 bases between them. DNA for the CDR3: TGTGCCAGCGAAAAAGGGGCGATTCAGCCCCAGCATTTT. It is translated as CASEKGAIQPQHF.

This chain uses TRBV7-9 with TRBJ2-1; 7 bases map to TRBD1. The germline gives CDR1 SEHNR, CDR2 FQNEAQ (reference sequence). Germline trimming cut 0 bases from V and 6 bases from J; bases unmatched to any gene: 5. The CDR3 loop spans 15 amino acids. The CDR3 DNA reads as TGTGCCAGCAGCTTAGCAGAGACAGGGATCAATGAGCAGTTCTTC. It encodes CASSLAETGINEQFF.

This chain connects TRBV19 to TRBJ1-1; 8 bases agree with TRBD1. V lost 5 bases, J lost 10 bases, and 9 bases stayed unmatched. CDR1 and CDR2 (germline): LNHDA, SQIVND (reference sequence). This CDR3 is built from 13 residues. CDR3 sequence: CASSPRTGMGAFF. The DNA of the CDR3 is TGTGCCAGTAGTCCGAGGACAGGGATGGGAGCTTTCTTT. The variable domain in full, with the rest retrieved from reference TRBV19 and TRBJ1-1, is DGGITQSPKYLFRKEGQNVTLSCEQNLNHDAMYWYRQDPGQGLRLIYYSQIVNDFQKGDIAEGYSVSREKKESFPLTVTSAQKNPTAFYLCASSPRTGMGAFFGQGTRLTVV.

This clone appeared a single time. CDR3 nucleotide sequence: TGTGCCAGCAGTTCCCGCGGGGGTAGGGCGAACACCGGGGAGCTGTTTTTT. It specifies CASSSRGGRANTGELFF. This chain connects TRBV6-2 or TRBV6-3 to TRBJ2-2, with 7 bases lining up with TRBD2. V shed 4 bases, J shed 0 bases, and the junction held 8 bases outside the gene matches. This CDR3 contains 17 residues. Germline V gene lookup returns CDR1 MNHEY and CDR2 SVGEGT.

The chain joins TRBV27 to TRBJ2-7; weak D call: TRBD2 (5 bases). This CDR3 is built from 12 residues. Trimming cost V 3 bases and J 10 bases, with 13 bases left between them. Looked up from germline, CDR1 is MNHEY and CDR2 is SMNVEV (reference sequence). The CDR3 DNA follows: TGTGCCAGCAGTTTTCTTGCGGGCCCACAGTACTTC. Translated, it gives CASSFLAGPQYF.

The chain uses TRBV29-1 and TRBJ2-1, with 7 bases fitting TRBD1. Germline CDR1 is SQVTM and CDR2 is ANQGSEA. V gave up 7 bases and J gave up 0 bases; unmatched junction bases: 6. This CDR3 contains 14 residues. CDR3 in amino acids: CSGSTGSSYNEQFF. In DNA form, the CDR3 reads TGCAGCGGTTCGACAGGGAGCTCCTACAATGAGCAGTTCTTC.

CDR3 bases: TGTGCCAGCAGTCCCCCGGGAGGGGCTACGGGGGTTAACACTGAAGCTTTCTTT. It encodes CASSPPGGATGVNTEAFF. J is TRBJ1-1 and V is TRBV6-6; D may be TRBD1 (5 bases). The germline V gene has CDR1 MNHNY and CDR2 SVGAGI (reference sequence). Trimming shortened V by 5 bases and J by 2 bases, and 24 bases separated the two germline ends. This CDR3 has 18 amino acids.

The chain joins TRBV19 to TRBJ2-3; a weak D match, TRBD2 (6 bases). The ends were cut back, 7 bases at V and 0 bases at J, with 14 bases in the middle. The germline V gene encodes CDR1 LNHDA and CDR2 SQIVND (reference sequence). The CDR3 is made up of 15 amino acids. The CDR3 here is CASKVRGASTDTQYF. CDR3 coding DNA: TGTGCCAGTAAGGTGCGGGGAGCTAGCACAGATACGCAGTATTTT.